Listed below are T cell receptor beta chains from one sample, sequenced in a study of graft-versus-host responses after intestinal transplantation. Measured with immunoSEQ multiplex PCR; TCRdb has only the in-frame clones, and not every one. The sample has several thousand clones; around a third are singletons. The specimen comprised alloreactive CD8+ T cells from a mixed lymphocyte reaction culture, sampled before transplantation. The origin of the receptors is a human patient who was an organ donor for intestinal transplantation. Both conserved end residues are part of each CDR3. D genes are given only for firm matches. Expanded clones are given a class, and other clones once, few, many or no size at all.

D gene	clone size	J gene	CDR3 length	V gene	CDR3 protein	CDR3 DNA
-	-	TRBJ1-1	12	TRBV13	CASSSRVTEAFF	TGTGCCAGCAGCTCCAGGGTTACTGAAGCTTTCTTT
-	medium-sized	TRBJ1-6	13	TRBV1	CTSGQGARVSLHF	TGCACCAGCGGACAGGGGGCCCGGGTTAGCCTCCACTTT
TRBD2	few	TRBJ2-3	15	TRBV6-4	CASSDRAGGSDTQYF	TGTGCCAGCAGTGATAGGGCGGGAGGGTCAGATACGCAGTATTTT
TRBD2	-	TRBJ2-4	14	TRBV29-1	CSAGWRGAKNIQYF	TGCAGCGCAGGGTGGCGGGGGGCCAAAAACATTCAGTACTTC
TRBD2	-	TRBJ2-7	13	TRBV7-9	CASSSYREVEQYF	TGTGCCAGCAGCTCCTACCGGGAGGTCGAGCAGTACTTC
TRBD1	few	TRBJ2-7	14	TRBV6-5	CASSPGTGVGEQYF	TGTGCCAGCAGCCCTGGGACAGGGGTCGGTGAGCAGTACTTC
TRBD2	medium-sized	TRBJ2-1	16	TRBV4-2	CASSQDEASGSNEQFF	TGTGCCAGCAGCCAAGATGAGGCTAGCGGGAGCAATGAGCAGTTCTTC
-	few	TRBJ2-7	12	TRBV9	CASSGLGYEQYF	TGTGCCAGCAGTGGACTCGGCTACGAGCAGTACTTC
-	few	TRBJ2-3	14	TRBV6-4	CASSAGTSTDTQYF	TGTGCCAGCAGTGCCGGGACTAGCACAGATACGCAGTATTTT
TRBD1	-	TRBJ1-2	14	TRBV19	CASSIHDRGDGYTF	TGTGCCAGTAGCATTCACGACAGGGGGGATGGCTACACCTTC
TRBD2	-	TRBJ2-1	14	TRBV19	CASSPGTSVDEQFF	TGTGCCAGTAGTCCCGGGACTAGCGTCGATGAGCAGTTCTTC
TRBD2	-	TRBJ2-3	16	TRBV4-3	CASSQATSGITDTQYF	TGCGCCAGCAGCCAAGCAACTAGCGGGATCACAGATACGCAGTATTTT
TRBD2	-	TRBJ2-1	17	TRBV18	CASSPSGGLAGDNEQFF	TGTGCCAGCTCACCATCGGGAGGACTAGCGGGAGACAATGAGCAGTTCTTC
-	-	TRBJ1-1	12	TRBV7-9	CASSAGGFEAFF	TGTGCCAGCAGCGCGGGAGGGTTTGAAGCTTTCTTT
-	-	TRBJ2-7	17	TRBV19	CASSIGTLGGVSYEQYF	TGTGCCAGTAGTATAGGAACTTTGGGCGGGGTCTCCTACGAGCAGTACTTC
-	-	TRBJ1-2	15	TRBV19	CASSIGWGAGYGYTF	TGTGCCAGTAGTATAGGTTGGGGCGCCGGCTATGGCTACACCTTC
TRBD2	few	TRBJ2-2	15	TRBV6-4	CASSDRGGANGELFF	TGTGCCAGCAGTGATCGCGGGGGAGCGAACGGGGAGCTGTTTTTT
TRBD2	-	TRBJ2-7	15	TRBV28	CASSLTPSGSYEQYF	TGTGCCAGCAGTTTAACGCCTAGCGGGAGTTACGAGCAGTACTTC
-	-	TRBJ2-3	14	TRBV13	CASSSHPTRDTQYF	TGTGCCAGCAGCTCGCACCCGACTAGAGATACGCAGTATTTT
-	-	TRBJ2-2	14	TRBV7-9	CASSLDSGSGELFF	TGTGCCAGCAGCTTAGACAGCGGGTCCGGGGAGCTGTTTTTT
-	once	TRBJ2-2	12	TRBV27	CASSSDTGEPFF	TGTGCCAGCAGTTCCGACACCGGGGAGCCGTTTTTT
-	medium-sized	TRBJ1-1	11	TRBV19	CASSRGTEAFF	TGTGCCAGTAGTCGCGGAACTGAAGCTTTCTTT
TRBD1	few	TRBJ2-1	15	TRBV5-1	CASSGGQGSYNEQFF	TGCGCCAGCAGCGGGGGACAGGGTAGCTACAATGAGCAGTTCTTC
-	-	TRBJ1-5	13	TRBV7-8	CASSFWGDQPQHF	TGTGCCAGCAGCTTTTGGGGGGATCAGCCCCAGCATTTT
TRBD1	-	TRBJ1-5	15	TRBV4-1	CASSHETGVGQPQHF	TGCGCCAGCAGCCATGAAACAGGGGTTGGTCAGCCCCAGCATTTT
TRBD2	few	TRBJ2-7	14	TRBV6-6	CASSTLAGGSEQYF	TGTGCCAGCAGTACTCTAGCGGGAGGCAGCGAGCAGTACTTC
-	-	TRBJ2-3	12	TRBV29-1	CSVWTDTDTQYF	TGCAGCGTTTGGACAGACACAGATACGCAGTATTTT
TRBD2	-	TRBJ2-7	16	TRBV4-3	CASSQGIAGATYEQYF	TGCGCCAGCAGCCAAGGTATAGCGGGAGCCACTTACGAGCAGTACTTC
-	-	TRBJ2-1	11	TRBV30	CAWSFTDEQFF	TGTGCCTGGAGTTTTACAGATGAGCAGTTCTTC
-	medium-sized	TRBJ2-7	17	TRBV7-6	CASSSSIEGHRSYEQYF	TGTGCCAGCAGCTCCTCGATTGAGGGACACCGGTCCTACGAGCAGTACTTC
-	few	TRBJ1-2	12	TRBV28	CASSGGGSYYTF	TGTGCCAGCAGTGGGGGGGGCAGTTACTACACCTTC